These 22 T cell receptor beta chains came from one sample sequenced in a study of cytomegalovirus exposure and HLA in healthy donors. Both 60 Vbeta primers and 13 Jbeta primers went into the PCR. Sequencing was performed with immunoSEQ multiplex PCR; in TCRdb, only in-frame clones are kept and a portion is missing. The table records 100,000 or so clones, 82% of them present only once. Specimen: PBMCs. All receptors come from a man younger than 40 in good health and CMV-seropositive.

The chain combines TRBV27 with TRBJ2-1; 8 nucleotides agree with TRBD2. CDR1 and CDR2 from the germline V gene are MNHEY and SMNVEV (reference sequence). The CDR3 totals 15 residues. V gave up 8 bases and J gave up 5 bases; unmatched junction bases: 11. Written as DNA, the CDR3 is TGTGCCAGCCATATGCCGGGAGGGCCCAACAATGAGCAGTTCTTC. Translating it yields CASHMPGGPNNEQFF.

This clone was counted ten times or more. The chain carries TRBV6-4 and TRBJ2-3; the D is unclear. The ends were cut back, 3 bases at V and 3 bases at J, with 13 bases in the middle. Germline CDR1 is MRHNA and CDR2 is SNTAGT. The CDR3 runs 15 residues. CDR3 protein: CASSDEATGTDTQYF. In nucleotides, the CDR3 is TGTGCCAGCAGTGATGAGGCCACCGGGACAGATACGCAGTATTTT.

The chain is built from TRBV27 and TRBJ2-7; 11 bases match TRBD1. Germline V gene data show CDR1 as MNHEY and CDR2 as SMNVEV (reference sequence). V trimming: 4 bases; J trimming: 2 bases; junction bases outside the gene matches: 1. The CDR3 is made up of 14 amino acids. The CDR3 here is CASSWGQGAYEQYF. The DNA of the CDR3 is TGTGCCAGCAGTTGGGGACAGGGGGCCTACGAGCAGTACTTC.

J is TRBJ2-7 and V is TRBV5-4; D is perhaps TRBD2 (6 bases). The CDR3 sequence is 12 residues long. V lost 4 bases, J lost 4 bases, and 9 bases lay in between. Per germline, CDR1 SGHNT and CDR2 YYREEE (reference sequence). The chain's CDR3 is CASSRAGYEQYF. The CDR3 DNA reads as TGTGCCAGCAGCCGGGCGGGGTACGAGCAGTACTTC.

This chain connects TRBV15 to TRBJ1-5; D perhaps matches TRBD1 (6 bases). From germline, CDR1 is LNHNV and CDR2 YYDKDF (reference sequence). The CDR3 sequence is 16 residues long. V lost 4 bases and J 4 bases, leaving 17 bases between the germline ends. The CDR3 here is CATSTQTGRGNQPQHF. The CDR3 DNA reads TGTGCCACCAGCACCCAAACAGGGAGAGGAAATCAGCCCCAGCATTTT.

The V and J genes are TRBV4-1 and TRBJ1-2, with D possibly matching TRBD1 (6 bases). Germline loops: CDR1 MGHRA, CDR2 YSYEKL. This CDR3 is 17 amino acids long. Trimming shortened V by 5 bases and J by 4 bases, and 23 bases separated the two germline ends. CDR3 sequence (DNA): TGCGCCAGCAGCTTGGGTTCGGACACACAGGGTTCCTATGGCTACACCTTC. It specifies CASSLGSDTQGSYGYTF.

The chain employs TRBV11-2 and TRBJ2-7, with D maybe TRBD2 (5 bases). The CDR3 contains 13 residues. Germline V gene sequence: CDR1 SGHAT, CDR2 FQNNGV. V lost 5 bases to trimming and J lost 1 base, with 9 bases between them. The chain's CDR3 is CASSPPGSYEQYF. The CDR3 DNA is TGTGCCAGCAGCCCCCCGGGGTCCTACGAGCAGTACTTC.

The chain combines TRBV27 with TRBJ2-2; 10 bases map to TRBD2. This CDR3 is 17 amino acids long. Trimming took 2 bases from V and 1 from J; bases not matched to a gene: 4. The germline V gene has CDR1 MNHEY and CDR2 SMNVEV (reference sequence). The CDR3 bases are TGTGCCAGCAGTTTACGGTTAGCGGGAGGGAACACCGGGGAGCTGTTTTTT. Amino acid sequence: CASSLRLAGGNTGELFF.

The V call is TRBV5-1, the J call TRBJ2-1; TRBD2 matches at 12 bases. Germline V lookup: CDR1 SGHRS, CDR2 YFSETQ. V lost 1 base, J lost 14 bases, and 7 bases stayed unmatched. This CDR3 comprises 14 residues. CDR3: CASSLLLAGGPEFF. The CDR3 coding sequence is TGCGCCAGCAGCTTGCTCCTAGCGGGAGGGCCGGAGTTCTTC. Filled out from reference TRBV5-1 and TRBJ2-1, the complete variable domain reads KAGVTQTPRYLIKTRGQQVTLSCSPISGHRSVSWYQQTPGQGLQFLFEYFSETQRNKGNFPGRFSGRQFSNSRSEMNVSTLELGDSALYLCASSLLLAGGPEFFGPGTRLTVL.

The V call is TRBV6-5, the J call TRBJ1-6; tentatively, D is TRBD1 (6 bases). Trimming left V 4 bases short and J 7 bases short, with 11 bases between. This CDR3 is 14 amino acids long. The germline CDR1 and CDR2 sequences are MNHEY and SVGAGI. The CDR3 here is CASSSTGRNSPLHF. The CDR3 DNA follows: TGTGCCAGCAGTTCGACAGGTCGAAATTCACCCCTCCACTTT.

The chain combines TRBV30 with TRBJ2-3; 7 bases map to TRBD2. The germline V gene has CDR1 GTSNPN and CDR2 SVGIG (reference sequence). The length of the CDR3 is 16 residues. The junction had 8 bases not matched to a gene; V was cut back by 2 bases and J by 0 bases. CDR3 sequence reads: CAWSSQAGYSTDTQYF. CDR3 nucleotide sequence: TGTGCCTGGAGTTCTCAAGCGGGGTATAGCACAGATACGCAGTATTTT. Variable domain in full (rest from reference TRBV30 and TRBJ2-3): SQTIHQWPATLVQPVGSPLSLECTVEGTSNPNLYWYRQAAGRGLQLLFYSVGIGQISSEVPQNLSASRPQDRQFILSSKKLLLSDSGFYLCAWSSQAGYSTDTQYFGPGTRLTVL.

This clone appeared a single time. This chain connects TRBV6-1 to TRBJ2-5; 10 positions agree with TRBD1. The better agreement between TRBJ2-7 and the DNA end casts doubt on the J call. CDR1 and CDR2 from the germline V gene are MNHNS and SASEGT. This CDR3 is 17 amino acids long. The CDR3 DNA is TGTGCCAGCAGTGTAAACTTTAACCGGGACAGGGGTTACGAGCAGTACTTC. This translates into CASSVNFNRDRGYEQYF.

The chain carries TRBV28 and TRBJ2-2, with D maybe TRBD1 (6 bases). This CDR3 contains 17 residues. Germline V gene data show CDR1 as MDHEN and CDR2 as SYDVKM. Deletions cut 4 bases from V and 0 bases from J, with 15 bases between. In DNA form, the CDR3 reads TGTGCCAGCAGTTCCCGGCCAACAGGGCCGAACACCGGGGAGCTGTTTTTT. Translating it yields CASSSRPTGPNTGELFF.

V gene TRBV6-5 combines with J gene TRBJ2-1; 8 nucleotides line up with TRBD2. The V gene end was trimmed by 2 bases and the J gene end by 6 bases; junction bases not matched to a gene: 9. Germline V lookup: CDR1 MNHEY, CDR2 SVGAGI. The CDR3 runs 16 residues. DNA of the CDR3: TGTGCCAGCAGTTACCCCCCCGGGAGGGTTGGCAATGAGCAGTTCTTC. Translation gives CASSYPPGRVGNEQFF.

The chain recombines TRBV9 with TRBJ2-7; D is possibly TRBD1 (6 bases). The germline V gene encodes CDR1 SGDLS and CDR2 YYNGEE. The V end lost 4 bases, the J end lost 7 bases, and 21 bases lay between the germline ends. The CDR3 sequence is 15 residues long. CDR3 residues: CASSPTGQPSEEQYF. CDR3 sequence (DNA): TGTGCCAGCAGCCCCACGGGACAACCTTCTGAAGAGCAGTACTTC.

The rearrangement uses TRBV6-4 and TRBJ1-1; no clear D gene. The CDR3 covers 15 residues. Germline V gene lookup returns CDR1 MRHNA and CDR2 SNTAGT. Between the trimmed V and J ends, which lost 3 bases and 0 bases, there was a span of 11 bases. The CDR3 bases are TGTGCCAGCAGTGAGCGGGGAGGCATGAACACTGAAGCTTTCTTT. Translation gives CASSERGGMNTEAFF.

The V gene is TRBV5-1, the J gene TRBJ1-1; D remains ambiguous. The CDR3 has 14 residues. Trimming removed 3 bases at V and 0 bases at J, with 9 bases between. Germline V CDR1 and CDR2: SGHRS, YFSETQ. The DNA for the CDR3 is TGCGCCAGCAGCTCCTCGTCCCTGAACACTGAAGCTTTCTTT. It specifies CASSSSSLNTEAFF.

The chain couples TRBV27 to TRBJ2-1, with TRBD2 as a possible D gene (5 bases). Looked up from germline, CDR1 is MNHEY and CDR2 is SMNVEV (reference sequence). V lost 2 bases and J lost 8, with 10 bases in between. The CDR3 totals 13 residues. The CDR3 nucleotides read TGTGCCAGCAGTTTAGGAGGTATTGATGAGCAGTTCTTC. Translated, it gives CASSLGGIDEQFF.

This clone was recorded once. V gene TRBV4-1 combines with J gene TRBJ2-7; the D gene is possibly TRBD1 (5 bases). From germline, CDR1 is MGHRA and CDR2 YSYEKL. The CDR3 sequence is 14 residues long. V was clipped by 0 bases and J by 4 bases, with 10 bases between them. The CDR3 region is CASSQEHRGYEQYF. The CDR3 bases are TGCGCCAGCAGCCAAGAGCATAGGGGTTACGAGCAGTACTTC.

About this clone itself: A junction boundary mismatches the germline segment, possibly from a read error. The V and J genes are TRBV6-1 and TRBJ1-5; 8 bases line up with TRBD1. Germline V gives CDR1 MNHNS, CDR2 SASEGT. The CDR3 sequence is 14 residues long. The CDR3 DNA reads TGTGCCAGTAGTGACTCAGGGGGCGGACAGCCCCAGCATTTT. Translation gives CASSDSGGGQPQHF.

The chain has TRBV11-2 and TRBJ1-3; tentative D call: TRBD1 (5 bases). The V gene lost 0 bases and the J gene lost 2 bases, with 23 bases spanning the gap. This CDR3 is 20 amino acids long. Germline loops: CDR1 SGHAT, CDR2 FQNNGV. CDR3 protein: CASSLDVLVDWPTAGNTIYF. The CDR3 DNA reads as TGTGCCAGCAGCTTAGACGTATTGGTTGACTGGCCGACAGCTGGAAACACCATATATTTT. Using reference TRBV11-2 and TRBJ1-3 for the parts outside the CDR3, the full variable domain is EAGVAQSPRYKIIEKRQSVAFWCNPISGHATLYWYQQILGQGPKLLIQFQNNGVVDDSQLPKDRFSAERLKGVDSTLKIQPAKLEDSAVYLCASSLDVLVDWPTAGNTIYFGEGSWLTVV.

The J gene is TRBJ1-2, the V gene TRBV6-1, with 10 nucleotides matching TRBD1. The CDR3 consists of 16 residues. The germline gives CDR1 MNHNS, CDR2 SASEGT. Trimming cost V 2 bases and J 3 bases; bases outside gene matches: 6. The DNA for the CDR3 is TGTGCCAGCAGTGAAAGGGACAGGGGAGGTTACTATGGCTACACCTTC. Its translation: CASSERDRGGYYGYTF.